A selection of T cell receptor beta chains follows, all from one sample in a study of blood T cells in healthy people across ages. Via MiXCR, TCRdb re-called the 5' RACE reads, giving one row per CDR3 protein. The sample yields over 1.5 million distinct CDR3 sequences, around half seen once. The specimen was blood. The origin of the receptors is a woman aged 40 to 55 in good health. CDR3s include the opening cysteine and the closing phenylalanine or tryptophan. A D gene is named only where the DNA matches it firmly. Clone size is not always given. Where it is, it says once, few, many or a class for expanded clones.

CDR3nt: TGCGCCAGCAGCCAGGACAGGGAGGGATACGAGCAGTACTTC
CDR3aa: CASSQDREGYEQYF
d_gene: .
abundance: .
v_gene: TRBV4-3
j_gene: TRBJ2-7

CDR3nt: TGTGCCATCAGGGGAGGGGGCGGCCAGCCCCAGCATTTT
CDR3aa: CAIRGGGGQPQHF
d_gene: TRBD1
abundance: .
v_gene: TRBV10-3
j_gene: TRBJ1-5

CDR3nt: TGTGCCAGCACCCAGTATCGGCGGGGCCTTGGGGAGACCCAGTACTTC
CDR3aa: CASTQYRRGLGETQYF
d_gene: .
abundance: .
v_gene: TRBV2
j_gene: TRBJ2-5

CDR3nt: TGTGCCAGCAGCTCAGTGGCTCGGTTCTACGAGCAGTACTTC
CDR3aa: CASSSVARFYEQYF
d_gene: .
abundance: .
v_gene: TRBV7-9
j_gene: TRBJ2-7

CDR3nt: TGTGCCAGCAGCTCCGGGATTTCGTATGGCTACACCTTC
CDR3aa: CASSSGISYGYTF
d_gene: .
abundance: few
v_gene: TRBV6-5
j_gene: TRBJ1-2

CDR3nt: TGTGCCAGCTCGGGACAGAAGTACAATGAGCAGTTCTTC
CDR3aa: CASSGQKYNEQFF
d_gene: TRBD1
abundance: few
v_gene: TRBV18
j_gene: TRBJ2-1

CDR3nt: TGTGCCAGCAGCTTGGGGGGGACAGGGAACACTGAAGCTTTCTTT
CDR3aa: CASSLGGTGNTEAFF
d_gene: TRBD1
abundance: few
v_gene: TRBV7-9
j_gene: TRBJ1-1

CDR3nt: TGTGCCAGCTCACCCGGACAGGGATGGATTCAGTACTTC
CDR3aa: CASSPGQGWIQYF
d_gene: TRBD1
abundance: .
v_gene: TRBV18
j_gene: TRBJ2-4

CDR3nt: TGCAGTGCCTTCGGGAGCACAGATACGCAGTATTTT
CDR3aa: CSAFGSTDTQYF
d_gene: .
abundance: .
v_gene: TRBV20-1
j_gene: TRBJ2-3

CDR3nt: TGTGCCAGCAGTTTGGTAGGGGCCGATTCACCCCTCCACTTT
CDR3aa: CASSLVGADSPLHF
d_gene: .
abundance: few
v_gene: TRBV27
j_gene: TRBJ1-6

CDR3nt: TGTGCCAGCAGCTTAGCGAGACAGGGGGCAGGAAGTAATTCACCCCTCCACTTT
CDR3aa: CASSLARQGAGSNSPLHF
d_gene: TRBD1
abundance: .
v_gene: TRBV7-2
j_gene: TRBJ1-6

CDR3nt: TGTGCCAGCAGCCGCACCCGGACAGGGTGGTACGAGCAGTACTTC
CDR3aa: CASSRTRTGWYEQYF
d_gene: TRBD1
abundance: few
v_gene: TRBV6-2/TRBV6-3
j_gene: TRBJ2-7

CDR3nt: TGTGCCAGCAGCCAAGACCCCCCGCTAGTAAGTGAGCAGTTCTTC
CDR3aa: CASSQDPPLVSEQFF
d_gene: .
abundance: .
v_gene: TRBV14
j_gene: TRBJ2-1

CDR3nt: TGTGCCAGCTCATCCCTAGCGGTCTCTAGCACAGATACGCAGTATTTT
CDR3aa: CASSSLAVSSTDTQYF
d_gene: TRBD2
abundance: .
v_gene: TRBV18
j_gene: TRBJ2-3

CDR3nt: TGTGCCAGCAGTCCCAGTGCAGGCGACCAGAACACTGAAGCTTTCTTT
CDR3aa: CASSPSAGDQNTEAFF
d_gene: .
abundance: .
v_gene: TRBV27
j_gene: TRBJ1-1

CDR3nt: TGTGCCAGCAGCCCGTCAGAGACCGGTGGGGGATACGAGCAGTACTTC
CDR3aa: CASSPSETGGGYEQYF
d_gene: .
abundance: .
v_gene: TRBV7-2
j_gene: TRBJ2-7

CDR3nt: TGTGCCAGCAGCCATGGGATAGCGGGGCCTCGCACAGATACGCAGTATTTT
CDR3aa: CASSHGIAGPRTDTQYF
d_gene: TRBD2
abundance: few
v_gene: TRBV7-8
j_gene: TRBJ2-3

CDR3nt: TGCGCCAGCAGCTCCGGGGGTCAAGGCAATGAGCAGTTCTTC
CDR3aa: CASSSGGQGNEQFF
d_gene: .
abundance: few
v_gene: TRBV5-1
j_gene: TRBJ2-1

CDR3nt: TGTGCCAGCAGCCCTTCTCGCGGGGGAAGTCGTGAAAAACTGTTTTTT
CDR3aa: CASSPSRGGSREKLFF
d_gene: .
abundance: .
v_gene: TRBV7-2
j_gene: TRBJ1-4

CDR3nt: TGCAGTGCTAGAGATCAAAGAAGGGCAGGAGGCATTCAGTACTTC
CDR3aa: CSARDQRRAGGIQYF
d_gene: .
abundance: few
v_gene: TRBV20-1
j_gene: TRBJ2-4

CDR3nt: TGCAGTGCTAGACGGGACAGGGTAGGAGGCTACACCTTC
CDR3aa: CSARRDRVGGYTF
d_gene: TRBD1
abundance: few
v_gene: TRBV20-1
j_gene: TRBJ1-2

CDR3nt: TGTGCCAGCAGTCTCGGTGGGTCCTCCGTCCTGACTTTC
CDR3aa: CASSLGGSSVLTF
d_gene: .
abundance: few
v_gene: TRBV2
j_gene: TRBJ2-6

CDR3nt: TGTGCCAGCAGCTCCTACTCTGGCTCTGGGGCCAACGTCCTGACTTTC
CDR3aa: CASSSYSGSGANVLTF
d_gene: .
abundance: few
v_gene: TRBV7-6
j_gene: TRBJ2-6

CDR3nt: TGTGCCAGCAGCTTAGAGCGGGGCTCCTACAATGAGCAGTTCTTC
CDR3aa: CASSLERGSYNEQFF
d_gene: TRBD2
abundance: many
v_gene: TRBV7-2
j_gene: TRBJ2-1

CDR3nt: TGTGCCAGCTCGAAGGGGATTAGCTCCTACAATGAGCAGTTCTTC
CDR3aa: CASSKGISSYNEQFF
d_gene: .
abundance: .
v_gene: TRBV18
j_gene: TRBJ2-1

CDR3nt: TGCGCCAGCAGCCAAGATGGAGCGGGGGTTAGCACAGATACGCAGTATTTT
CDR3aa: CASSQDGAGVSTDTQYF
d_gene: TRBD2
abundance: .
v_gene: TRBV4-1
j_gene: TRBJ2-3

CDR3nt: TGTGCCAGCAGCTTACGGGTCGGGACAGGGGTATACGAGCAGTACTTC
CDR3aa: CASSLRVGTGVYEQYF
d_gene: TRBD1
abundance: few
v_gene: TRBV7-8
j_gene: TRBJ2-7

CDR3nt: TGTGCGTCGACAGTGCGGGGTGGAAAAGAGACCCAGTACTTC
CDR3aa: CASTVRGGKETQYF
d_gene: .
abundance: few
v_gene: TRBV12-3/TRBV12-4
j_gene: TRBJ2-5

CDR3nt: TGCGCCAGCAGCCAAGATGCAGGACAGGGGACTGCCTACGAGCAGTACTTC
CDR3aa: CASSQDAGQGTAYEQYF
d_gene: TRBD1
abundance: few
v_gene: TRBV4-3
j_gene: TRBJ2-7

CDR3nt: TGTGCCAGCAGCTTGTACCTCGGACAGGAAGAGACCCAGTACTTC
CDR3aa: CASSLYLGQEETQYF
d_gene: TRBD1
abundance: few
v_gene: TRBV7-2
j_gene: TRBJ2-5

CDR3nt: TGTGCCAGCAGTTGGGTGCACCAAGAGACCCAGTACTTC
CDR3aa: CASSWVHQETQYF
d_gene: .
abundance: few
v_gene: TRBV28
j_gene: TRBJ2-5

CDR3nt: TGTGCCAGCAGCTTAGCGCCAACACAGGGAAACGGTCAGCCCCAGCATTTT
CDR3aa: CASSLAPTQGNGQPQHF
d_gene: .
abundance: few
v_gene: TRBV7-2
j_gene: TRBJ1-5

CDR3nt: TGTGCCAGCAGTTACTCGAAAGCAGGGGCCAACATTCAGTACTTC
CDR3aa: CASSYSKAGANIQYF
d_gene: .
abundance: few
v_gene: TRBV6-5
j_gene: TRBJ2-4

CDR3nt: TGTGCCAGCAGCTTAGGGCGGACAGGTACCTACGAGCAGTACTTC
CDR3aa: CASSLGRTGTYEQYF
d_gene: TRBD1
abundance: few
v_gene: TRBV7-2
j_gene: TRBJ2-7

CDR3nt: TGTGCCAGCAGTTTGAGCCGGGGGTTTACAGATACGCAGTATTTT
CDR3aa: CASSLSRGFTDTQYF
d_gene: .
abundance: few
v_gene: TRBV27
j_gene: TRBJ2-3

CDR3nt: TGTGCCAGCAGCCTACCTCTTTGGGAAAGGGGGCGGCCCGGGGAGCTGTTTTTT
CDR3aa: CASSLPLWERGRPGELFF
d_gene: TRBD1
abundance: .
v_gene: TRBV3-1
j_gene: TRBJ2-2

CDR3nt: TGTGCCAGCAGCTTTCCCATAACTGAGCAGTTCTTC
CDR3aa: CASSFPITEQFF
d_gene: .
abundance: .
v_gene: TRBV7-2
j_gene: TRBJ2-1

CDR3nt: TGTGCCAGCAGACCCGGAGCCGATGATAGGCAGTACTTC
CDR3aa: CASRPGADDRQYF
d_gene: .
abundance: few
v_gene: TRBV6-2/TRBV6-3
j_gene: TRBJ2-7

CDR3nt: TGTGCCAGCAGCGTAGGCGAAAGAGATACGCAGTATTTT
CDR3aa: CASSVGERDTQYF
d_gene: .
abundance: .
v_gene: TRBV7-2
j_gene: TRBJ2-3

CDR3nt: TGTGCCAGCAGGCAAACGACAGGAGATGGGACAGATACGCAGTATTTT
CDR3aa: CASRQTTGDGTDTQYF
d_gene: .
abundance: .
v_gene: TRBV7-8
j_gene: TRBJ2-3

CDR3nt: TGTGCCAGCACGGGGGGCTCCACCGGGGAGCTGTTTTTT
CDR3aa: CASTGGSTGELFF
d_gene: .
abundance: .
v_gene: TRBV28
j_gene: TRBJ2-2

CDR3nt: TGCGCCAGCAGCTTTGTAAGGGGGTCGAAGGATACGCAGTATTTT
CDR3aa: CASSFVRGSKDTQYF
d_gene: .
abundance: .
v_gene: TRBV5-1
j_gene: TRBJ2-3

CDR3nt: TGTGCAAGCGAAGTTGGGCTTCCTGGCAATGAGCAGTTCTTC
CDR3aa: CASEVGLPGNEQFF
d_gene: .
abundance: .
v_gene: TRBV2
j_gene: TRBJ2-1

CDR3nt: TGTGCCAGCAGCTTAGCTCCCCCGGGGACCACCACAGATACGCAGTATTTT
CDR3aa: CASSLAPPGTTTDTQYF
d_gene: .
abundance: few
v_gene: TRBV7-2
j_gene: TRBJ2-3

CDR3nt: TGTGCCAGCAGCGCAGTAGTAGGGCCTTCACCCCTCCACTTT
CDR3aa: CASSAVVGPSPLHF
d_gene: .
abundance: .
v_gene: TRBV7-2
j_gene: TRBJ1-6